This T cell receptor (beta chain) was sequenced in a study of early stage breast cancer tumors (dated by TCRdb to 2017 to 2019). As for the study more broadly: Of the roughly 15 invasive breast tumors, twelve were found to be estrogen receptor-positive, progesterone receptor-positive and HER2-negative. On average, each sample had roughly 9.9-fold read coverage. Most of the 12 ER+/PR+/HER2- tumors were invasive ductal carcinomas, while the other four were invasive lobular carcinomas. The samples as a whole yielded approximately 3,000,000 detected templates, corresponding to 950,000 to 1,300,000 unique clonotypes.

Two independent genomic DNA replicates were amplified for each sample, with approximately 0.5 ug used for blood and around 1.5 ug for tumor or normal breast. Following the manufacturer's instructions, the ImmunoSeq Intro kit was used to carry out TCRB sequencing on genomic DNA. For absolute quantification, the roughly 30-cycle multiplex PCR included proprietary primers along with spike-in control sequences. Single-end 150-bp reads were used to sequence an 87-bp fragment spanning the CDR3 plus the flanking V and J genes. Seven samples, with two replicates for each sample, were multiplexed per lane of an Illumina MiSeq using version 3.0 chemistry. The study's processing was this. The vendor's proprietary pipeline processed the raw data and merged both replicates into a single result for each sample. Productive rearrangements sharing the V-gene family, CDR3 amino acid sequence and J-gene segment were defined as clonotypes. To compute clonality, the normalized Shannon entropy (Pielou evenness) of TCRB abundances was subtracted from 1. T cell density was estimated by dividing total templates by the number of input cells inferred from the DNA input amount. Total repertoire diversity and clonality were estimated with Recon using default parameters. Clonotypes with over 0.1% abundance in tumor and at least 32-fold higher abundance in tumor than in normal breast were defined as tumor-enriched. Not all clones reach the TCRdb copy of this immuneACCESS table, which keeps in-frame sequences only. Checked studies attribute under half of the gap to unresolved V genes and leave the rest unexplained. The V and J calls and clone size come from that table; D and trimming were worked out from the DNA. This sample has 2,400 or so clones in its table, and less than 70% of those were observed once. The ten most abundant clones make up roughly 22% of the sample.

The CDR3 holds 13 amino acids from the cysteine to the phenylalanine. The entry retains the CDR3 DNA only, 39 bases that are in frame from base 1. The trim is 5 bases for V and 6 bases for J, with a gap of 12 bases between the germline ends. According to the germline V gene, CDR1 reads SGHRS and CDR2 reads YFSETQ. Study-wide findings and limitations: Enriched TCRB sequences shared across patients were found to be mostly commonly generated sequences that were unlikely to play an important role in the tumor microenvironment. Compared with adjacent normal breast tissue, tumors had roughly 2.5-fold higher T cell density and higher clonality. Because the cohort was small, analysis by tumor subtype was not possible. Repertoires from blood and normal breast were more alike than repertoires from blood and tumor, and in about 85% of the 16 patients, comparing each tissue with blood separated tumor from normal. Sequencing bulk genomic DNA from unsorted cells could not capture chain pairing or functional markers like CD4, CD8 and FOXP3.

Of note for this clone: Its antigen is unknown. Within one base of it there is no much larger clone, and no base qualities were kept.

Taken from around 2-4 cm away from the tumor, the adjacent normal breast tissue was rinsed with PBS and kept in prechilled RNAlater. Because normal breast tissue has high lipid content and low cell density, 100-300 mg of normal breast tissue was often needed to obtain enough DNA. The study profiled bulk TCR beta-chain repertoires in matched peripheral blood, tumor and adjacent normal breast tissue taken from approximately 15 patients with early-stage breast cancer. Genomic DNA was extracted with the Qiagen AllPrep DNA/RNA Mini kit. The chain links TRBV5-1 with TRBJ1-3, with TRBD1 tentatively as D gene (5 bases match). The TCR comes from a person in their fifties with breast cancer. The sequencing sample was made of normal breast tissue next to the tumor. For the CDR3, the sequence is CASSLPGLNTIYF. The DNA sequence is TGCGCCAGCAGTCTACCGGGACTAAACACCATATATTTT.